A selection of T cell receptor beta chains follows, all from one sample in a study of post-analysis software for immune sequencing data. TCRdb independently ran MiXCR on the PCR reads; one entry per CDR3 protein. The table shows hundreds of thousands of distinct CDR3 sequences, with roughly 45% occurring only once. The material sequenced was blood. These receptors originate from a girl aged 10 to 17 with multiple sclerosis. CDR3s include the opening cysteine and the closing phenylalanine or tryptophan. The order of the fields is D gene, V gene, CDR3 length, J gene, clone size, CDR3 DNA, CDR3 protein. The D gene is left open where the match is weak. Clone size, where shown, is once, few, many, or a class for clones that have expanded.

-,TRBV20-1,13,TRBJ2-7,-,TGCAGTGCCTCTCGAACCCTCTCCTACGAGCAGTACTTC,CSASRTLSYEQYF
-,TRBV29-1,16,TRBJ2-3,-,TGCAGCGTTGATTCGAGAGGGGCCTCTAGCACAGATACGCAGTATTTT,CSVDSRGASSTDTQYF
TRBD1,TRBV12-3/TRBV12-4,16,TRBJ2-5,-,TGTGCCAGCAGTTTGCCCTCAGGGGGCAGTACGGAGACCCAGTACTTC,CASSLPSGGSTETQYF
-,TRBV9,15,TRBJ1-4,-,TGTGCCAGCAGCGGTTCGGAGGCAACTAATGAAAAACTGTTTTTT,CASSGSEATNEKLFF
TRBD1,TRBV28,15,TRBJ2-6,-,TGTGCCAGCAGACGGACAGGGCCTGGGGCCAACGTCCTGACTTTC,CASRRTGPGANVLTF
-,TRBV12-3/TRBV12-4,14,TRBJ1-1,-,TGTGCCAGCAGTGTCCAGACAGGGAACACTGAAGCTTTCTTT,CASSVQTGNTEAFF
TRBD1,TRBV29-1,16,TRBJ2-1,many,TGCAGCGTTGGAGGAGGGGTACAGGGGGCGAACAATGAGCAGTTCTTC,CSVGGGVQGANNEQFF
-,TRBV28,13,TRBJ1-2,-,TGTGCCAGCAGTTTCCGGAATGAATATGGCTACACCTTC,CASSFRNEYGYTF
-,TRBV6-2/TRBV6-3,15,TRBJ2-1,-,TGTGCCAGCAGCCTCTCGGTGCCCGGGAACAATGAGCAGTTCTTC,CASSLSVPGNNEQFF
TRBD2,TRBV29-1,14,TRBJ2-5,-,TGCAGCGTTGTTGGGACTAGCGGGAGGAATGAGCAGTACTTC,CSVVGTSGRNEQYF
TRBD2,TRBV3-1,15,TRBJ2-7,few,TGTGCCAGCAGTCCCCTAGCGGGAGGCCTCGGCGAGCAGTACTTC,CASSPLAGGLGEQYF
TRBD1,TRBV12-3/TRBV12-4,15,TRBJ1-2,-,TGTGCCAGCAGCCCCAACAGGGGTGGGGGCTATGGCTACACCTTC,CASSPNRGGGYGYTF
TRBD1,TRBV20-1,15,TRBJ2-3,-,TGCAGTGCCGGAGACACGACAGGGGGGATAGATACGCAGTATTTT,CSAGDTTGGIDTQYF
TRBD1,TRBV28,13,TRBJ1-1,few,TGTGCCAGCAGTTCTGGACAGGGTGGTGAAGCTTTCTTT,CASSSGQGGEAFF
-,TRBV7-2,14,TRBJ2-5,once,TGTGCCAGCAGCCGCCAACAGGCCGGAGAGACCCAGTACTTC,CASSRQQAGETQYF
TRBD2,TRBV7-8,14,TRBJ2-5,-,TGTGCCAGCAGCTCCTTAGCGGGAGATGAGACCCAGTACTTC,CASSSLAGDETQYF
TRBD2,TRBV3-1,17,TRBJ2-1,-,TGTGCCAGCAGCCAAGCTCGCCTAGCGGGAGCCTACAATGAGCAGTTCTTC,CASSQARLAGAYNEQFF